The next 32 T cell receptor beta chains were all read from a single sample in a study of T-cell memory formation after mild COVID-19. In TCRdb, the 5' RACE reads were re-called with MiXCR into one record per CDR3 protein. The data show 170,000 or so distinct CDR3 sequences, roughly 28% seen once. Specimen: PBMCs or a T cell subset sorted from them (not recorded which). All receptors come from an adult woman who had mild COVID-19 (a few samples of this study predate the infection). Cell type and time point are not known.

J is TRBJ1-6 and V is TRBV20-1, with D uncertain. Germline V CDR1 and CDR2: DFQATT, SNEGSKA (reference sequence). There are 16 residues in the CDR3. V lost 8 bases, J lost 0 bases, and 17 bases lay in between. CDR3 amino acids: CSHEPPSSSYNSPLHF. In nucleotides, the CDR3 is TGCAGTCATGAGCCCCCTTCAAGCTCCTATAATTCACCCCTCCACTTT.

There are many counts of this clonotype. The chain combines TRBV7-9 with TRBJ2-2, with D perhaps TRBD2 (6 bases). The germline gives CDR1 SEHNR, CDR2 FQNEAQ (reference sequence). With 5 bases removed from V and 2 bases from J, the gap between germline ends came to 12 bases. The length of the CDR3 is 15 residues. In DNA, the CDR3 is TGTGCCAGCAGCAACCCTAGCGCTAACACCGGGGAGCTGTTTTTT. Its translation is CASSNPSANTGELFF.

The chain couples TRBV12-3 or TRBV12-4 to TRBJ1-1; D gene ambiguous. CDR3 size: 13 residues. Trimming removed 10 bases from V and 3 bases from J, with 15 bases in between. CDR3 amino acids: CANRRTLDTEAFF. CDR3 coding DNA: TGTGCCAATAGGCGGACGTTGGACACTGAAGCTTTCTTT.

V and J are TRBV5-6 and TRBJ2-1; tentatively, D is TRBD1 or TRBD2 (7 bases each). CDR3 size: 15 residues. Per germline, CDR1 SGHDT and CDR2 YYEEEE. Trimming cost V 0 bases and J 5 bases, with 12 bases left between them. DNA for the CDR3: TGTGCCAGCAGCTTGGCCGGGGGGACAGACAATGAGCAGTTCTTC. It yields the protein CASSLAGGTDNEQFF.

This rearrangement joins TRBV4-1 to TRBJ1-1; D is undetermined. The CDR3 is made up of 17 amino acids. Trimming cost V 2 bases and J 1 base, with 17 bases left between them. Germline V lookup: CDR1 MGHRA, CDR2 YSYEKL. The CDR3 DNA follows: TGCGCCAGCAGCCAATTGGGTCAGAAAATAGGGAACACTGAAGCTTTCTTT. It codes for CASSQLGQKIGNTEAFF.

The sample holds a few counts of this clonotype. The rearrangement links TRBV3-1 to TRBJ1-1; the D gene is possibly TRBD1 (6 bases). Germline values: CDR1 LGHDT, CDR2 YNNKEL (reference sequence). The CDR3 is 18 residues long. Deletions cut 2 bases from V and 2 bases from J, with 21 bases between. The CDR3 loop reads CASSQSFRRTGINTEAFF. The CDR3 coding sequence is TGTGCCAGCAGCCAAAGCTTCCGAAGAACAGGGATTAACACTGAAGCTTTCTTT.

This clonotype has only a few counts. The gene calls are TRBV28 and TRBJ2-7; 10 bases align to TRBD2. Germline V gene sequence: CDR1 MDHEN, CDR2 SYDVKM. This CDR3 contains 14 residues. The V gene end was trimmed by 4 bases and the J gene end by 3 bases; junction bases not matched to a gene: 3. This CDR3 reads CASSSSGRRYEQYF. The CDR3 region has the DNA TGTGCCAGCAGTTCTAGCGGGAGACGCTACGAGCAGTACTTC.

This sequence joins TRBV5-1 and TRBJ2-7; TRBD2 agrees at 11 bases. Trimming took 2 bases from V and 3 from J; bases not matched to a gene: 1. CDR1 SGHRS and CDR2 YFSETQ come from the germline V gene. The CDR3 has 14 residues. The CDR3 DNA is TGCGCCAGCAGCTTCGGGACTAGCGGCTACGAGCAGTACTTC. Translated: CASSFGTSGYEQYF.

This clonotype was seen a handful of times. V gene TRBV7-2 combines with J gene TRBJ2-1; the match to TRBD1 covers 9 bases. J lost 7 bases, V lost 8 bases, and 12 bases had no gene match. The CDR3 has 15 residues. CDR1 is SGHTA, CDR2 FQGNSA, per germline. CDR3 sequence: CASLKGTGTGNEQFF. Here the CDR3 DNA reads TGTGCCAGCCTAAAGGGGACCGGGACAGGGAATGAGCAGTTCTTC.

This clonotype has a single count. The chain has TRBV7-6 and TRBJ2-3; D gene uncertain. Deletions cut 2 bases from V and 1 base from J, with 16 bases between. The CDR3 length is 17 residues. Germline CDR1 reads SGHVS; CDR2 reads FNYEAQ. CDR3 nucleotides: TGTGCCAGCAGCTTATTCGAATCTGCGGCCGGCACAGATACGCAGTATTTT. Translated: CASSLFESAAGTDTQYF.

For the CDR3, the DNA is TGTGCCAGCAGTTTAGTAGGGGACAGGGACGGAAAACTGTTTTTT. As protein: CASSLVGDRDGKLFF. The chain couples TRBV12-3 or TRBV12-4 to TRBJ1-4, with 9 bases that match TRBD1. This CDR3 is 15 amino acids long. Trimming removed 1 base from V and 10 bases from J; junction bases left unmatched: 7.

This chain joins TRBV12-3 or TRBV12-4 and TRBJ2-2, with 9 nucleotides matching TRBD2. The V and J ends lost 8 bases and 5 bases, in that order; junction bases with no gene match: 3. CDR3 length: 13 residues. This CDR3 reads CASWSGGTGELFF. The CDR3 DNA follows: TGTGCCAGCTGGAGCGGGGGGACCGGGGAGCTGTTTTTT.

This clonotype was recorded at least ten times. This chain links TRBV7-8 with TRBJ1-5; D gene unclear. This CDR3 region has 14 residues. The germline gives CDR1 SGHVS, CDR2 FQNEAQ. V was trimmed by 3 bases and J by 4 bases, leaving 10 bases between them. CDR3 amino acids: CASSFDTGNQPQHF. As DNA, the CDR3 is TGTGCCAGCAGCTTCGACACGGGGAATCAGCCCCAGCATTTT.

This clonotype was found a few times. This chain joins TRBV4-3 and TRBJ2-1; 7 bases agree with TRBD1. Looked up from germline, CDR1 is LGHNA and CDR2 is YSLEER. The ends lost 6 bases at V and 4 bases at J; junction bases unmatched: 3. The CDR3 length is 13 residues. The CDR3 loop reads CASSPGQYNEQFF. The DNA of the CDR3 is TGCGCCAGCAGTCCGGGACAGTACAATGAGCAGTTCTTC.

This chain uses TRBV19 with TRBJ1-1, with D uncertain. V gave up 6 bases and J gave up 4 bases, with 18 bases separating them. Germline values: CDR1 LNHDA, CDR2 SQIVND (reference sequence). There are 15 residues in the CDR3. The CDR3 protein is CASRTLRQSSTEAFF. CDR3 DNA: TGTGCCAGTAGGACCCTACGTCAGAGTAGCACTGAAGCTTTCTTT.

V and J are TRBV20-1 and TRBJ2-7; D tentatively reads TRBD1 or TRBD2 (5 bases each). The ends were cut back, 3 bases at V and 2 bases at J, with 14 bases in the middle. Germline assignment: CDR1 DFQATT and CDR2 SNEGSKA (reference sequence). This CDR3 comprises 14 residues. The CDR3 bases are TGCAGTGCTAGGGACCGGGACCTACCCTACGAGCAGTACTTC. Translating it yields CSARDRDLPYEQYF.

The chain carries TRBV2 and TRBJ2-2, with 8 positions matching TRBD1. The CDR3 is 13 residues long. CDR1 is SNHLY and CDR2 is FYNNEI in the germline V gene. Trimming at V came to 6 bases and at J to 6 bases, leaving 3 bases not matched to a gene. In nucleotides, the CDR3 is TGTGCCAGCAGACGACAGGGGCCCGGGGAGCTGTTTTTT. This translates into CASRRQGPGELFF.

CDR3 sequence: CAWSVEGSQPQHF. Here the CDR3 DNA reads TGTGCCTGGAGTGTAGAGGGGAGTCAGCCCCAGCATTTT. This chain connects TRBV30 to TRBJ1-5; maybe TRBD1 (5 bases). In germline, CDR1 is GTSNPN, CDR2 SVGIG (reference sequence). This CDR3 spans 13 amino acids. Trimming took 0 bases from V and 6 from J, leaving 9 bases between them.

This clonotype appeared a few times. The chain carries TRBV29-1 and TRBJ2-2, with D hard to call. The ends were cut back, 7 bases at V and 0 bases at J, with 6 bases in the middle. CDR1 is SQVTM and CDR2 is ANQGSEA in the germline V gene. CDR3 length: 12 amino acids. In DNA, the CDR3 is TGCAGCGCGGCCCCGAACACCGGGGAGCTGTTTTTT. It translates to CSAAPNTGELFF.

J is TRBJ2-7 and V is TRBV7-9, with D unclear. CDR3 length equals 14 residues. Deletions cut 1 base from V and 6 bases from J, with 13 bases between. Germline assignment: CDR1 SEHNR and CDR2 FQNEAQ (reference sequence). The CDR3 spells CASSLGSSPREQYF. The CDR3 DNA sequence: TGTGCCAGCAGCTTAGGCTCGTCTCCACGCGAGCAGTACTTC.

The J gene is TRBJ1-6, the V gene TRBV18; D possibly corresponds to TRBD1 (5 bases). V gave up 1 base and J gave up 7 bases, with 11 bases separating them. Germline V gene lookup returns CDR1 KGHSH and CDR2 LQKENI. This CDR3 spans 15 amino acids. The CDR3, as DNA: TGTGCCAGCTCACCACGGGACGGACCCAATTCACCCCTCCACTTT. Its translation: CASSPRDGPNSPLHF.

V gene TRBV28 combines with J gene TRBJ2-3, with D perhaps being TRBD1 or TRBD2 (5 bases each). Trimming removed 1 base from V and 2 bases from J, with 19 bases in between. Germline V lookup: CDR1 MDHEN, CDR2 SYDVKM. CDR3 length equals 18 residues. CDR3 in amino acids: CASSLFRLRTGHTDTQYF. The CDR3 DNA sequence: TGTGCCAGCAGTTTATTCCGACTTAGGACGGGGCACACAGATACGCAGTATTTT. The variable domain in full, completed from reference TRBV28 and TRBJ2-3, reads DVKVTQSSRYLVKRTGEKVFLECVQDMDHENMFWYRQDPGLGLRLIYFSYDVKMKEKGDIPEGYSVSREKKERFSLILESASTNQTSMYLCASSLFRLRTGHTDTQYFGPGTRLTVL.

This clonotype was counted only a few times. The chain uses TRBV6-2 or TRBV6-3 and TRBJ2-1; no definite D call. CDR1 and CDR2 (germline): MNHEY, SVGEGT. V lost 6 bases to trimming and J lost 2 bases, with 11 bases between them. This CDR3 contains 14 residues. The CDR3 spells CASRFTEAYNEQFF. DNA of the CDR3: TGTGCCAGCAGATTTACAGAGGCCTACAATGAGCAGTTCTTC.

The rearrangement links TRBV7-9 to TRBJ1-1; no clear D gene. Germline CDR1 is SEHNR and CDR2 is FQNEAQ (reference sequence). The CDR3 is 13 amino acids. Trimming shortened V by 1 base and J by 1 base, and 4 bases separated the two germline ends. The CDR3 DNA reads TGTGCCAGCAGCTTAGAGTCGAACACTGAAGCTTTCTTT. This sequence encodes CASSLESNTEAFF.

The sample holds a few counts of this clonotype. The rearrangement joins TRBV4-2 to TRBJ2-1, with 8 bases that match TRBD2. Germline CDR1 reads LGHNA; CDR2 reads YNFKEQ. V was pared by 4 bases and J by 6 bases, with 11 bases of the junction left unmatched. CDR3 length: 16 amino acids. CDR3 nucleotides: TGTGCCAGCAGCCCCGCCACGGGAGGGCGCATCAATGAGCAGTTCTTC. The encoded protein is CASSPATGGRINEQFF.

DNA of the CDR3: TGTGCCAGCTCACCTCAGACTAGCGGGAGTCAAAACATTCAGTACTTC. Translated: CASSPQTSGSQNIQYF. The chain recombines TRBV18 with TRBJ2-4, with 12 bases that match TRBD2. This CDR3 spans 16 amino acids. Per germline, CDR1 KGHSH and CDR2 LQKENI. Trimming took 3 bases from V and 5 from J; bases not matched to a gene: 5.

The V gene is TRBV4-2, the J gene TRBJ2-1; no clear D gene. The CDR3 has 17 amino acids. Trimming removed 0 bases from V and 9 bases from J, with 21 bases in between. Germline V gene data show CDR1 as LGHNA and CDR2 as YNFKEQ. The CDR3 sequence is CASSQDSEAVVGVEQFF. In DNA form, the CDR3 reads TGTGCCAGCAGCCAAGATTCTGAGGCTGTGGTTGGTGTTGAGCAGTTCTTC.

The CDR3 coding sequence is TGCGCCAGCAGCAAAGAAGGGGACATTCAGTACTTC. It translates to CASSKEGDIQYF. The chain carries TRBV5-1 and TRBJ2-4; D possibly corresponds to TRBD1 (5 bases). CDR1 SGHRS and CDR2 YFSETQ come from the germline V gene. Trimming cost V 4 bases and J 8 bases, with 10 bases left between them. The CDR3 spans 12 residues. Based on the CDR3 plus reference TRBV5-1 and TRBJ2-4, the full variable domain is KAGVTQTPRYLIKTRGQQVTLSCSPISGHRSVSWYQQTPGQGLQFLFEYFSETQRNKGNFPGRFSGRQFSNSRSEMNVSTLELGDSALYLCASSKEGDIQYFGAGTRLSVL.

The chain combines TRBV12-3 or TRBV12-4 with TRBJ2-1; the D call may be TRBD1 or TRBD2 (5 bases each). The CDR3 is 14 residues long. Trimming removed 6 bases at V and 5 bases at J, with 14 bases between. CDR3 sequence reads: CASRLGVSHNEQFF. For the CDR3, the DNA is TGTGCCAGCAGACTAGGGGTGAGTCACAATGAGCAGTTCTTC.

This chain uses TRBV2 with TRBJ2-7; unclear D gene. The germline CDR1 and CDR2 sequences are SNHLY and FYNNEI. V gave up 5 bases and J gave up 2 bases, with 13 bases separating them. The CDR3 extends over 14 amino acids. CDR3 residues: CASSLAIQTYEQYF. DNA of the CDR3: TGTGCCAGCAGTTTGGCGATCCAAACCTACGAGCAGTACTTC.

The sample holds a few counts of this clonotype. The chain joins TRBV7-2 to TRBJ2-2; TRBD1 might be the D (6 bases). The CDR3 loop spans 15 amino acids. CDR1 is SGHTA and CDR2 is FQGNSA in the germline V gene. V was trimmed by 5 bases and J by 4 bases, leaving 14 bases between them. This CDR3 reads CASSPGGRGTGELFF. The CDR3 DNA follows: TGTGCCAGCAGCCCAGGAGGCAGGGGCACCGGGGAGCTGTTTTTT.

The chain couples TRBV5-5 to TRBJ1-5, with D perhaps matching TRBD1 (5 bases). Trimming stripped 2 bases from V and 9 bases from J, with 18 bases between. In germline, CDR1 is SGHKS, CDR2 YYEKEE (reference sequence). The CDR3 runs to 15 residues. The CDR3 DNA sequence: TGTGCCAGCAGCTTATACCGGGACTCCCCCAGGCCCCAGCATTTT. This sequence encodes CASSLYRDSPRPQHF.